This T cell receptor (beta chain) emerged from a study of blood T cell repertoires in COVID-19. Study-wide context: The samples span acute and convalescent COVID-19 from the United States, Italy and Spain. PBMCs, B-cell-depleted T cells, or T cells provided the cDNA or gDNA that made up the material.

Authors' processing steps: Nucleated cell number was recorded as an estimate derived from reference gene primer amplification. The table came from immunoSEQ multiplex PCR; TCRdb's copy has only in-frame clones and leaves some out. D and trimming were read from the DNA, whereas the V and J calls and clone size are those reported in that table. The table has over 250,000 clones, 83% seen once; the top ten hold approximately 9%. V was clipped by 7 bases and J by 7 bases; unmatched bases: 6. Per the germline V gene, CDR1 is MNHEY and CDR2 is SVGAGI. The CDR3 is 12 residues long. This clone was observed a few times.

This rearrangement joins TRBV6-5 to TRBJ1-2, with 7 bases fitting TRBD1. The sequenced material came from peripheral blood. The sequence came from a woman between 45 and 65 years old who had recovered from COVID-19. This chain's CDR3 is CASTRSGGGYTF. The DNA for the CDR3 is TGTGCCAGCACCAGGTCAGGGGGTGGCTACACCTTC.